This T cell receptor beta chain was retrieved from a study of T cell repertoires in cytomegalovirus infection. Across the study: Indications of both CMV infection and matching HLA type were provided by public TCR beta signatures. Findings of the study overall: Pooled public TCR beta family frequency picked out CMV carriers with the relevant HLA. Dominant in the ex vivo response were TCR beta clonotypes restricted by HLA-C and specific for CMV.

In TCRdb, the reads were re-called with MiXCR into one record per CDR3 protein. Of roughly 800,000 distinct CDR3 sequences listed, about 28% are singletons. The CDR3 spans 16 residues. Germline CDR1 reads SGHDT; CDR2 reads YYEEEE. Trimming pared 2 bases from V and 1 base from J, leaving 13 bases between. This clonotype was picked up a small number of times. Antigen unknown. The chain links TRBV5-6 to TRBJ1-3, with a tentative D call TRBD1 (5 bases). The TCR comes from a human donor in good health (CMV status not recorded). Some clones in this sample may be carry-over from other donors' samples. The specimen was cultured CD8+ T cells from PBMCs, collected from culture after CMV antigen stimulation. CDR3 DNA: TGTGCCAGCAGCTTCCCAGGGACGTCGTCTGGAAACACCATATATTTT. This codes for CASSFPGTSSGNTIYF.